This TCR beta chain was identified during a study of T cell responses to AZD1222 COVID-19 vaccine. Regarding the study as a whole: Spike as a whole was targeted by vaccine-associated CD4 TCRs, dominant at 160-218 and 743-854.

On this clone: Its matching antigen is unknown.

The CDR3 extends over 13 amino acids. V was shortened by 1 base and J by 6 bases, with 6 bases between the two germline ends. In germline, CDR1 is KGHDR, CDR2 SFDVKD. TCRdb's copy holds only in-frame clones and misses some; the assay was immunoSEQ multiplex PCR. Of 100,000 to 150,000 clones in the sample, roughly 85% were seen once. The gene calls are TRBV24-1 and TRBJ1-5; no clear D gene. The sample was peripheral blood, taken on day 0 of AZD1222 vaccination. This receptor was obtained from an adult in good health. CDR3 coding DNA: TGTGCCACCAGTGATTTCGGATCTCAGCCCCAGCATTTT. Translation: CATSDFGSQPQHF.